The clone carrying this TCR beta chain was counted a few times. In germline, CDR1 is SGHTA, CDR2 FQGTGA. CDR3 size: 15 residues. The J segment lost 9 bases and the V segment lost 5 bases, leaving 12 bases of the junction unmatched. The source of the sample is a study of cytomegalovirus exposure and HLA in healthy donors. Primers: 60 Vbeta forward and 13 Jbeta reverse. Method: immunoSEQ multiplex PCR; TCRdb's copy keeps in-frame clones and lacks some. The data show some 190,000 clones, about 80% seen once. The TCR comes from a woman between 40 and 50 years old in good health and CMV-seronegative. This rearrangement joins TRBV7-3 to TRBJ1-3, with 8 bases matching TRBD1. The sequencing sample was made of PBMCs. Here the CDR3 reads CASSIDRGEDSTIYF. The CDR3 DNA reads TGTGCCAGCAGCATCGACAGGGGAGAGGACAGCACCATATATTTT.